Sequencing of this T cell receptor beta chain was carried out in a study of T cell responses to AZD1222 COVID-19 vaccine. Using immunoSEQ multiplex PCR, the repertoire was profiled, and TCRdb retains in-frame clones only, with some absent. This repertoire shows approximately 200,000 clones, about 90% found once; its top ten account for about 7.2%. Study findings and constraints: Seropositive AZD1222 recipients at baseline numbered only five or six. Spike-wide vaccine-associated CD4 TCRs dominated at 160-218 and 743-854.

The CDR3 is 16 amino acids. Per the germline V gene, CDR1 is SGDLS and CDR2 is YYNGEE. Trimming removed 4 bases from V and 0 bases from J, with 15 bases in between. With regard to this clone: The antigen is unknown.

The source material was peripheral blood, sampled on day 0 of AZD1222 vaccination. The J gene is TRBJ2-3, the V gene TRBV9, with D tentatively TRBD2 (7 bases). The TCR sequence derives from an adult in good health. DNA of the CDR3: TGTGCCAGCAGCTCTCGGGGGGCCACTAGCACAGATACGCAGTATTTT. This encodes CASSSRGATSTDTQYF.